Presented here are 22 T cell receptor beta chains from one specimen sequenced in a study of T cells in Graves' hyperthyroidism and ophthalmopathy (dated 2019 in TCRdb). Library prep was done by multiplex PCR. Sequencer: Illumina HiSeq 2000. TCR beta CDR3 regions were amplified from RNA transcripts. A first-round RT-PCR of the TCR CDR3 used the HTBI primer set with the Qiagen OneStep RT-PCR kit. TCRdb reran the public reads through fastp at Q25 and MiXCR, keeping productive beta chains. Rows with one shared CDR3 protein collapse into an entry with the most common genes and DNA. The sample has almost 600,000 distinct CDR3 sequences on record, roughly 46% of them singletons. The ten largest account for about 8% of the sample. Sequences were obtained from peripheral blood or thyroid tissue (not recorded which). Receptors were obtained from a young woman with Graves' hyperthyroidism.

This clonotype has ten or more counts. This chain connects TRBV6-5 to TRBJ1-1; D remains ambiguous. CDR1 MNHEY and CDR2 SVGAGI come from the germline V gene. Trimming shortened V by 10 bases and J by 0 bases, and 27 bases separated the two germline ends. The CDR3 is made up of 18 amino acids. The DNA for the CDR3 is TGTGCCACCTACCCGGTGGGAGCCTACGATAGTCTGAACACTGAAGCTTTCTTT. Encoded protein: CATYPVGAYDSLNTEAFF.

This clonotype was seen many times. The J gene is TRBJ1-1, the V gene TRBV6-6; D is ambiguous. Germline V gene data show CDR1 as MNHNY and CDR2 as SVGAGI (reference sequence). V shed 6 bases and J shed 1 base, with 9 bases lying between them. The CDR3 covers 13 residues. In DNA, the CDR3 is TGTGCCAGCAGCCGGCTAGGGAACACTGAAGCTTTCTTT. Protein sequence: CASSRLGNTEAFF.

This clonotype was picked up many times. The chain uses TRBV27 and TRBJ2-5, with 9 bases aligning to TRBD1. The CDR3 has 15 residues. With V trimmed by 3 bases and J by 4 bases, 6 bases remained unmatched. In germline, CDR1 is MNHEY, CDR2 SMNVEV (reference sequence). As DNA, the CDR3 is TGTGCCAGCAGTTTCATCGGGACAGGGAGAGAGACCCAGTACTTC. It translates to CASSFIGTGRETQYF.

Many counts were recorded for this clonotype. The rearrangement links TRBV19 to TRBJ1-2, with a weak D call TRBD1 (5 bases). Per germline, CDR1 LNHDA and CDR2 SQIVND (reference sequence). This CDR3 is 14 amino acids long. The ends were cut back, 3 bases at V and 6 bases at J, with 14 bases in the middle. In DNA form, the CDR3 reads TGTGCCAGTAGTATGTCAGCTTGGGGGGATGGCTACACCTTC. Translating gives CASSMSAWGDGYTF.

J is TRBJ1-2 and V is TRBV7-9; D gene uncertain. Germline V gene data show CDR1 as SEHNR and CDR2 as FQNEAQ (reference sequence). The CDR3 totals 12 residues. The ends were cut back, 5 bases at V and 6 bases at J, with 10 bases in the middle. The CDR3 loop is CASSLELDGYTF. The CDR3 coding sequence is TGTGCCAGCAGCCTCGAGCTCGATGGCTACACCTTC.

The J gene is TRBJ2-3, the V gene TRBV20-1; D is tentatively TRBD1 or TRBD2 (5 bases each). The CDR3 extends over 15 amino acids. Looked up from germline, CDR1 is DFQATT and CDR2 is SNEGSKA (reference sequence). The V gene lost 0 bases and the J gene lost 0 bases, with 10 bases spanning the gap. The chain's CDR3 is CSARDSRESTDTQYF. The DNA of the CDR3 is TGCAGTGCTAGAGACTCCAGGGAGAGCACAGATACGCAGTATTTT.

The chain uses TRBV2 and TRBJ1-1; D remains ambiguous. Per the germline V gene, CDR1 is SNHLY and CDR2 is FYNNEI. The CDR3 runs 15 residues. Trimming left V 2 bases short and J 5 bases short, with 15 bases between. The CDR3 spells CASSESLAGLTEAFF. The CDR3 DNA reads TGTGCCAGCAGTGAATCCCTAGCGGGCTTGACTGAAGCTTTCTTT.

The gene calls are TRBV12-5 and TRBJ1-5; 8 positions agree with TRBD1. V lost 2 bases to trimming and J lost 7 bases; unmatched junction nucleotides: 4. The CDR3 totals 14 residues. CDR1 is LGHNT, CDR2 FRNRAP, per germline. CDR3 residues: CASGLFRGQQPQHF. The DNA of the CDR3 is TGTGCTAGTGGTTTGTTCAGGGGGCAACAGCCCCAGCATTTT.

This clonotype has a handful of counts. V is TRBV20-1 and J is TRBJ2-7, with 12 bases aligning to TRBD2. The ends lost 5 bases at V and 1 base at J; junction bases unmatched: 3. The germline CDR1 and CDR2 sequences are DFQATT and SNEGSKA (reference sequence). This CDR3 has 14 amino acids. CDR3 bases: TGCAGTGCTCAGCTAGCGGGAGGGTCCTACGAGCAGTACTTC. This translates into CSAQLAGGSYEQYF.

V and J are TRBV12-3 or TRBV12-4 and TRBJ2-5; 11 nucleotides agree with TRBD2. Unmatched junction bases numbered 8, after V lost 6 bases and J lost 5 bases. CDR3 length: 15 amino acids. CDR3 sequence reads: CASSSELAGEETQYF. DNA for the CDR3: TGTGCCAGCAGCTCTGAACTAGCGGGAGAGGAGACCCAGTACTTC.

The CDR3 sequence: CSVEEAGRGPPTEQYF. The DNA of the CDR3 is TGCAGCGTTGAAGAAGCGGGCAGGGGACCCCCCACCGAGCAGTACTTC. V gene TRBV29-1 combines with J gene TRBJ2-7; D may correspond to TRBD1 or TRBD2 (6 bases each). Trimming took off 0 bases at V and 6 bases at J, with 21 bases between the two ends. The CDR3 has 16 amino acids. The germline gives CDR1 SQVTM, CDR2 ANQGSEA.

Ten or more counts support this clonotype. The chain employs TRBV12-3 or TRBV12-4 and TRBJ2-7, with unresolved D. This CDR3 has 14 amino acids. The germline V and J ends were trimmed by 5 bases and 0 bases, with 11 bases remaining between them. DNA for the CDR3: TGTGCCAGCAGTCTACAGCGAACCTCCTACGAGCAGTACTTC. Protein: CASSLQRTSYEQYF.

There are many counts of this clonotype. The chain recombines TRBV13 with TRBJ2-7, with D perhaps matching TRBD1 or TRBD2 (6 bases each). V was trimmed by 7 bases and J by 2 bases, leaving 15 bases between them. CDR1 and CDR2 (germline): PRHDT, FYEKMQ (reference sequence). The CDR3 extends over 14 amino acids. Written as DNA, the CDR3 is TGTGCCAGCACCCCAGGGGAGGCCCCCTACGAGCAGTACTTC. Its translation: CASTPGEAPYEQYF.

This clonotype was recorded many times. The chain recombines TRBV29-1 with TRBJ1-4, with 9 bases identical to TRBD1. J lost 8 bases, V lost 7 bases, and 5 bases had no gene match. The CDR3 consists of 12 residues. Per the germline V gene, CDR1 is SQVTM and CDR2 is ANQGSEA. The CDR3 loop is CSAYDRGEKLFF. For the CDR3, the DNA is TGCAGCGCCTATGACAGGGGGGAAAAACTGTTTTTT.

This clonotype was counted a single time. The rearrangement links TRBV9 to TRBJ2-3, with unresolved D. This CDR3 has 16 amino acids. Germline CDR1 is SGDLS and CDR2 is YYNGEE. The V end lost 4 bases, the J end lost 0 bases, and 15 bases lay between the germline ends. The CDR3 bases are TGTGCCAGCAGCCTTTACGGCGGTACTAGCACAGATACGCAGTATTTT. It specifies CASSLYGGTSTDTQYF.

The chain joins TRBV10-3 to TRBJ1-3; D uncertain. CDR1 and CDR2 from the germline V gene are ENHRY and SYGVKD. CDR3 length equals 14 residues. V shed 11 bases and J shed 4 bases, with 18 bases lying between them. The CDR3 sequence is CAEYTAAEGNTIYF. CDR3 nucleotide sequence: TGTGCCGAATATACAGCTGCAGAAGGAAACACCATATATTTT.

Here the CDR3 reads CASSDRVREQYF. CDR3 DNA sequence: TGTGCCAGCAGCGACAGGGTACGGGAGCAGTACTTC. The chain links TRBV2 to TRBJ2-7, with TRBD1 identical over 7 bases. The ends lost 6 bases at V and 7 bases at J; junction bases unmatched: 6. The CDR3 loop spans 12 amino acids. Germline V gives CDR1 SNHLY, CDR2 FYNNEI.

V is TRBV2 and J is TRBJ2-2; the match to TRBD2 covers 8 bases. The CDR3 is made up of 15 amino acids. V lost 7 bases and J lost 7; bases outside the gene matches: 11. CDR1 is SNHLY and CDR2 is FYNNEI in the germline V gene. The CDR3 region is CASKGREGRGGELFF. The CDR3 DNA reads TGTGCCAGCAAAGGCCGGGAGGGCCGTGGCGGGGAGCTGTTTTTT.

This clonotype was counted many times. The chain couples TRBV11-2 to TRBJ1-2; D call uncertain. Germline V gene data show CDR1 as SGHAT and CDR2 as FQNNGV. Trimming removed 0 bases at V and 4 bases at J, with 12 bases between. This CDR3 comprises 15 residues. Here the CDR3 reads CASSLDFRESYGYTF. DNA of the CDR3: TGTGCCAGCAGCTTAGATTTTCGAGAGAGCTATGGCTACACCTTC.

Turning to this clonotype: One end of the junction does not line up with germline, which may come from a read error. The rearrangement uses TRBV6-9 and TRBJ1-3; no definite D call. Germline assignment: CDR1 MNHGY and CDR2 SVAAGI. The CDR3 covers 13 residues. The CDR3 DNA sequence: TGTGCCAGCAGTTATTGGGCCTGGTACACCTTATATTTT. Translated: CASSYWAWYTLYF.

This clonotype has a count of ten or more. The chain couples TRBV15 to TRBJ1-2, with a tentative D call TRBD1 (6 bases). Trimming removed 7 bases from V and 6 bases from J, with 15 bases in between. In germline, CDR1 is LNHNV, CDR2 YYDKDF (reference sequence). This CDR3 region has 13 residues. CDR3: CATKNRVAHGYTF. The DNA for the CDR3 is TGTGCCACCAAGAACAGGGTGGCTCATGGCTACACCTTC.

Details on this clonotype: Here the CDR3 omits its conserved ending phenylalanine or tryptophan, so a read error is the likely source. The genes are TRBV15 and TRBJ2-5; TRBD1 or TRBD2 may be the D gene (5 bases each). The CDR3 runs 17 residues. Germline values: CDR1 LNHNV, CDR2 YYDKDF (reference sequence). V was clipped by 0 bases and J by 4 bases, with 18 bases between them. DNA of the CDR3: TGTGCCACCAGCAGAGATCGTGGGGGAGCCGGTGGAGAGACCCAGTACCTC. It specifies CATSRDRGGAGGETQYL.